These 18 T cell receptor beta chains came from one sample sequenced in a study of cytomegalovirus exposure and HLA in healthy donors. Researchers ran the PCR with 60 Vbeta and 13 Jbeta primers. Generated by immunoSEQ multiplex PCR, the TCRdb table keeps only in-frame clones and is missing some. The sample consists of 100,000 to 120,000 clones, roughly 13% of them appearing once. The source material was PBMCs. The receptors shown here come from a man aged 35-49 years in good health and CMV-seropositive.

This chain connects TRBV6-1 to TRBJ2-4, with TRBD2 matching over 7 bases. Germline V gene lookup returns CDR1 MNHNS and CDR2 SASEGT. V shed 2 bases and J 6 bases; nucleotides not matched to a gene: 10. The CDR3 sequence is 16 residues long. The CDR3 sequence: CASSESGGSNLNIQYF. CDR3 DNA sequence: TGTGCCAGCAGTGAATCGGGAGGAAGCAACCTAAACATTCAGTACTTC.

V gene TRBV2 combines with J gene TRBJ1-3, with D unclear. Per germline, CDR1 SNHLY and CDR2 FYNNEI. The CDR3 is 16 residues long. Trimming removed 7 bases at V and 0 bases at J, with 16 bases between. As DNA, the CDR3 is TGTGCCAGCATCAGGCTCATTCGTCTCTCTGGAAACACCATATATTTT. This translates into CASIRLIRLSGNTIYF.

V gene TRBV4-3 combines with J gene TRBJ1-4, with D uncertain. Deletions cut 1 base from V and 8 bases from J, with 11 bases between. Per the germline V gene, CDR1 is LGHNA and CDR2 is YSLEER. This CDR3 is 14 amino acids long. The CDR3 DNA reads as TGCGCCAGCAGCCAAGTTATCACACGCGAAAAACTGTTTTTT. This gives the protein CASSQVITREKLFF.

This clone has only a few counts. This chain links TRBV30 with TRBJ1-2, with D tentatively TRBD1 (5 bases). The V gene lost 3 bases and the J gene lost 8 bases, with 10 bases spanning the gap. Germline CDR1 reads GTSNPN; CDR2 reads SVGIG (reference sequence). This CDR3 region has 11 residues. Here the CDR3 reads CAWRQRGGYTF. The CDR3, as DNA: TGTGCCTGGAGACAACGGGGGGGCTACACCTTC.

This clone occurred a few times. The chain uses TRBV19 and TRBJ2-5, with 12 bases that match TRBD1. V lost 4 bases to trimming and J lost 4 bases; unmatched junction nucleotides: 7. The CDR3 covers 16 residues. Germline CDR1 LNHDA, CDR2 SQIVND (reference sequence). The CDR3 region is CASSNRDRGPGETQYF. The CDR3 DNA follows: TGTGCCAGTAGTAACCGGGACAGGGGGCCGGGAGAGACCCAGTACTTC. Supplemented by reference TRBV19 and TRBJ2-5, the full variable domain reads DGGITQSPKYLFRKEGQNVTLSCEQNLNHDAMYWYRQDPGQGLRLIYYSQIVNDFQKGDIAEGYSVSREKKESFPLTVTSAQKNPTAFYLCASSNRDRGPGETQYFGPGTRLLVL.

The chain carries TRBV6-5 and TRBJ1-4; unclear D gene. The V end lost 4 bases, the J end lost 10 bases, and 13 bases lay between the germline ends. This CDR3 spans 13 amino acids. Germline V gene sequence: CDR1 MNHEY, CDR2 SVGAGI. The CDR3 region is CASSSPGEGKLFF. The CDR3, as DNA: TGTGCCAGCAGTTCCCCCGGGGAGGGAAAACTGTTTTTT.

There are a few counts of this clone. The chain is built from TRBV7-2 and TRBJ2-1; 10 bases align to TRBD2. V was pared by 6 bases and J by 9 bases, with 8 bases of the junction left unmatched. Germline-derived CDR1 and CDR2 are SGHTA and FQGNSA. This CDR3 has 14 residues. The CDR3 is CASRKAGGPGEQFF. The CDR3 nucleotides read TGTGCCAGCAGAAAAGCGGGAGGGCCGGGTGAGCAGTTCTTC.

This chain connects TRBV28 to TRBJ1-5; D gene uncertain. Germline assignment: CDR1 MDHEN and CDR2 SYDVKM. V was cut by 6 bases and J by 1 base, with 4 bases left in between. The CDR3 sequence is 12 residues long. CDR3 loop: CASRRSNQPQHF. CDR3 DNA sequence: TGTGCCAGCAGGCGAAGCAATCAGCCCCAGCATTTT.

This clone appeared a few times. The chain recombines TRBV28 with TRBJ2-4, with 16 bases identical to TRBD2. Losses at the gene ends were 0 bases for V and 7 bases for J; bases not matched to a gene: 0. Germline lookup yields CDR1 MDHEN and CDR2 SYDVKM. The CDR3 loop spans 16 amino acids. CDR3 bases: TGTGCCAGCAGTTTATGGGGACTAGCGGGAGGGAACATTCAGTACTTC. This codes for CASSLWGLAGGNIQYF.

V usage is TRBV2 and J usage is TRBJ2-5; 11 positions agree with TRBD2. This CDR3 has 15 residues. Germline values: CDR1 SNHLY, CDR2 FYNNEI. Trimming removed 8 bases from V and 2 bases from J; junction bases left unmatched: 7. CDR3 DNA: TGTGCCAGCTGGCTAGCGGGAGGAGGGCAAGAGACCCAGTACTTC. The encoded protein is CASWLAGGGQETQYF.

V is TRBV27 and J is TRBJ2-7, with TRBD1 as a possible D gene (6 bases). CDR1 is MNHEY and CDR2 is SMNVEV in the germline V gene (reference sequence). Between the trimmed V and J ends, which lost 2 bases and 3 bases, there was a span of 14 bases. The CDR3 consists of 15 residues. DNA for the CDR3: TGTGCCAGCAGTTTAACTGGGACATTACACTACGAGCAGTACTTC. Translated, it gives CASSLTGTLHYEQYF.

This clone was counted between two and nine times. The chain joins TRBV7-6 to TRBJ2-2; 11 nucleotides agree with TRBD2. Looked up from germline, CDR1 is SGHVS and CDR2 is FNYEAQ. The CDR3 is made up of 15 amino acids. J lost 6 bases, V lost 6 bases, and 6 bases had no gene match. CDR3 DNA: TGTGCCAGCAGTACTCGACTAGCGGGACCCGGGGAGCTGTTTTTT. Translation gives CASSTRLAGPGELFF.

Details on this clone: The conserved final phenylalanine or tryptophan is absent from the CDR3, which likely points to a read error. It is unclear where the CDR3 begins or ends on the DNA, so no DNA is shown, and the CDR3 is as TCRdb lists it. This chain connects TRBV29-1 to TRBJ2-6; the D segment call TRBD1 is taken from the table without a DNA check. The V gene's germline CDR1 is SQVTM and CDR2 ANQGSEA. The CDR3 length equals 16 residues, ends included. The CDR3 sequence: CRVGNLWQPGANVLNV.

This clone was seen a handful of times. This rearrangement joins TRBV19 to TRBJ2-7; 11 bases match TRBD2. The CDR3 loop spans 14 amino acids. Germline V gene lookup returns CDR1 LNHDA and CDR2 SQIVND (reference sequence). V trimming: 5 bases; J trimming: 5 bases; junction bases outside the gene matches: 5. In DNA form, the CDR3 reads TGTGCCAGTAGTTTCCAGACTAGCGGGAACGAGCAGTACTTC. Translating it yields CASSFQTSGNEQYF.

The J gene is TRBJ2-7, the V gene TRBV5-6, with 7 bases matching TRBD1. Germline V CDR1 and CDR2: SGHDT, YYEEEE. This CDR3 spans 17 amino acids. The junction had 23 bases not matched to a gene; V was cut back by 5 bases and J by 9 bases. CDR3 in amino acids: CASSANRLGQQLRRQYF. The CDR3 DNA follows: TGTGCCAGCAGTGCTAACCGACTGGGACAGCAACTACGGAGGCAGTACTTC.

This clone was seen a few times. The CDR3 DNA sequence: TGTGCCAGCACTAACTTGGGGGGAGTGAGCTCCTACGAGCAGTACTTC. This sequence encodes CASTNLGGVSSYEQYF. This rearrangement joins TRBV2 to TRBJ2-7; D possibly corresponds to TRBD2 (6 bases). The germline gives CDR1 SNHLY, CDR2 FYNNEI. Trimming took 7 bases from V and 0 from J, leaving 19 bases between them. The CDR3 covers 16 residues.

The chain employs TRBV28 and TRBJ2-3; no clear D gene. Trimming took off 5 bases at V and 5 bases at J, with 14 bases between the two ends. CDR3 size: 14 residues. Germline V CDR1 and CDR2: MDHEN, SYDVKM. The CDR3 protein is CASSPPGFIDTQYF. The CDR3 DNA reads TGTGCCAGCAGTCCCCCAGGTTTCATAGATACGCAGTATTTT.

This clone was counted a few times. This chain connects TRBV5-5 to TRBJ2-2; 8 bases agree with TRBD1. The V segment lost 2 bases and the J segment 5 bases; nucleotides outside the gene matches: 5. Germline assignment: CDR1 SGHKS and CDR2 YYEKEE (reference sequence). This CDR3 is built from 15 residues. The DNA of the CDR3 is TGTGCCAGCAGCTTAGGGACAGGAACAACCGGGGAGCTGTTTTTT. Its protein product is CASSLGTGTTGELFF.